This entry lists 23 T cell receptor beta chains sequenced from one sample in a study of T cell responses to AZD1222 COVID-19 vaccine (dated by TCRdb to the early 2020s). Library preparation used the immunoSEQ multiplex PCR assay. This is the immuneACCESS table as TCRdb keeps it, with only in-frame sequences that have V and J called. A part of the clones is gone; compared with another copy, unresolved V genes explain less than half, and the rest is unexplained. In this sample the table shows 120,000 or so clones, roughly 90% of which occur a single time. The ten largest clones add up to around 15% of the sample. The time point label, read with the paper, signifies: baseline before first vaccination. Sequenced material: peripheral blood, taken on day 0 of AZD1222 vaccination. The receptors were gathered from an adult in good health.

V and J are TRBV4-3 and TRBJ1-2; no reliable D call. The CDR3 extends over 14 amino acids. The germline V gene encodes CDR1 LGHNA and CDR2 YSLEER. V lost 0 bases to trimming and J lost 0 bases, with 5 bases between them. As DNA, the CDR3 is TGCGCCAGCAGCCAAGACAGCTCTAACTATGGCTACACCTTC. Translated, it gives CASSQDSSNYGYTF.

The chain carries TRBV6-5 and TRBJ2-7; D is possibly TRBD1 (7 bases). Trimming removed 4 bases from V and 2 bases from J, with 15 bases in between. This CDR3 region has 15 residues. Per germline, CDR1 MNHEY and CDR2 SVGAGI. In DNA form, the CDR3 reads TGTGCCAGCAGTTTTTCCAGGGGGGTCCCCTACGAGCAGTACTTC. Encoded protein: CASSFSRGVPYEQYF.

The rearrangement uses TRBV12-3 or TRBV12-4 and TRBJ2-1; unclear D gene. CDR3 length: 12 amino acids. V lost 4 bases and J lost 6, with 7 bases in between. CDR3 region: CASSSSGNEQFF. CDR3 coding DNA: TGTGCCAGCAGTTCCTCAGGCAATGAGCAGTTCTTC.

The chain has TRBV9 and TRBJ2-1; D call uncertain. Germline CDR1 SGDLS, CDR2 YYNGEE. There are 14 residues in the CDR3. V dropped 4 bases and J dropped 0 bases, with 8 bases sitting between them. Written as DNA, the CDR3 is TGTGCCAGCAGCTTGGGAAGCTCCTACAATGAGCAGTTCTTC. This translates into CASSLGSSYNEQFF.

This clone was observed a handful of times. This rearrangement joins TRBV6-4 to TRBJ2-3; 13 bases map to TRBD2. Per germline, CDR1 MRHNA and CDR2 SNTAGT. The CDR3 length is 15 residues. V was clipped by 5 bases and J by 4 bases; unmatched bases: 3. DNA for the CDR3: TGTGCCAGCAGTCGGACTAGCGGGAGCGCAGATACGCAGTATTTT. Protein product: CASSRTSGSADTQYF.

The V gene is TRBV10-2, the J gene TRBJ1-5; a weak D match, TRBD1 (5 bases). V lost 6 bases and J lost 4, with 7 bases in between. CDR1 and CDR2 (germline): WSHSY, SAAADI. This CDR3 has 12 residues. CDR3 bases: TGCGCCAGCAGGGGGGAGAATCAGCCCCAGCATTTT. This codes for CASRGENQPQHF.

This clone occurred once. This rearrangement joins TRBV10-1 to TRBJ2-5, with a tentative D call TRBD2 (5 bases). The CDR3 runs 15 residues. Trimming took off 0 bases at V and 8 bases at J, with 16 bases between the two ends. Looked up from germline, CDR1 is WNHNN and CDR2 is SYGVQD (reference sequence). CDR3 coding DNA: TGCGCCAGCAGTGAGTCGTACGGACTCGACGAAACCCAGTACTTC. This codes for CASSESYGLDETQYF.

The rearrangement joins TRBV6-5 to TRBJ2-1; 9 nucleotides line up with TRBD2. In germline, CDR1 is MNHEY, CDR2 SVGAGI. The CDR3 length is 14 residues. J gave up 3 bases and V 6 bases, and 3 bases lay outside the gene matches. The CDR3 nucleotides are TGTGCCAGCAGAATAGCGGGGGTCTACAATGAGCAGTTCTTC. Translated: CASRIAGVYNEQFF.

CDR3 region: CASSLGSGWGTEAFF. The CDR3, as DNA: TGTGCCAGCAGCTTGGGATCCGGGTGGGGCACTGAAGCTTTCTTT. The V gene is TRBV5-4, the J gene TRBJ1-1; D unresolved. V was clipped by 0 bases and J by 4 bases, with 13 bases between them. Germline assignment: CDR1 SGHNT and CDR2 YYREEE (reference sequence). This CDR3 is 15 amino acids long.

J is TRBJ1-2 and V is TRBV5-1; 8 nucleotides agree with TRBD1. Per germline, CDR1 SGHRS and CDR2 YFSETQ. CDR3 length: 14 residues. The V and J ends lost 2 bases and 5 bases, in that order; junction bases with no gene match: 5. The CDR3 region is CASSFGQGNYGYTF. The CDR3 DNA sequence: TGCGCCAGCAGCTTCGGACAGGGTAATTATGGCTACACCTTC.

CDR3 DNA sequence: TGTGCCACCAGCACAGGGGGCGGTGGCTACACCTTC. Protein product: CATSTGGGGYTF. The rearrangement uses TRBV15 and TRBJ1-2; the match to TRBD1 covers 8 bases. The germline gives CDR1 LNHNV, CDR2 YYDKDF (reference sequence). Losses at the gene ends were 4 bases for V and 7 bases for J; bases not matched to a gene: 2. This CDR3 has 12 amino acids. The complete variable domain, with remaining parts taken from reference TRBV15 and TRBJ1-2, reads DAMVIQNPRYQVTQFGKPVTLSCSQTLNHNVMYWYQQKSSQAPKLLFHYYDKDFNNEADTPDNFQSRRPNTSFCFLDIRSPGLGDTAMYLCATSTGGGGYTFGSGTRLTVV.

This chain joins TRBV28 and TRBJ1-3; D gene ambiguous. Germline CDR1 reads MDHEN; CDR2 reads SYDVKM. CDR3 length equals 14 residues. The V gene lost 7 bases and the J gene lost 4 bases, with 14 bases spanning the gap. The CDR3 reads CASTLGGFGNTIYF. CDR3 coding DNA: TGTGCCAGCACCCTTGGAGGGTTCGGAAACACCATATATTTT. Combining the CDR3 with reference TRBV28 and TRBJ1-3 gives the whole variable domain DVKVTQSSRYLVKRTGEKVFLECVQDMDHENMFWYRQDPGLGLRLIYFSYDVKMKEKGDIPEGYSVSREKKERFSLILESASTNQTSMYLCASTLGGFGNTIYFGEGSWLTVV.

V and J are TRBV5-1 and TRBJ1-4; 7 bases are shared with TRBD1. The CDR3 spans 15 residues. Per germline, CDR1 SGHRS and CDR2 YFSETQ. V was pared by 4 bases and J by 6 bases, with 9 bases of the junction left unmatched. CDR3 nucleotides: TGCGCCAGCAGCAGACAGGGATCGCGTGATGAAAAACTGTTTTTT. Amino acid sequence: CASSRQGSRDEKLFF.

The CDR3 sequence: CASSLGLGYEQYF. DNA for the CDR3: TGTGCCAGCAGCTTGGGGCTGGGGTACGAGCAGTACTTC. The rearrangement uses TRBV5-6 and TRBJ2-7; D not certain. Germline V gives CDR1 SGHDT, CDR2 YYEEEE. The V end was cut by 0 bases, the J end by 4 bases, with 8 bases between. The CDR3 spans 13 residues. The full variable domain, its missing parts supplied by reference TRBV5-6 and TRBJ2-7, is DAGVTQSPTHLIKTRGQQVTLRCSPKSGHDTVSWYQQALGQGPQFIFQYYEEEERQRGNFPDRFSGHQFPNYSSELNVNALLLGDSALYLCASSLGLGYEQYFGPGTRLTVT.

This rearrangement joins TRBV4-1 to TRBJ1-5; D unclear. The CDR3 covers 15 residues. Germline CDR1 reads MGHRA; CDR2 reads YSYEKL. Trimming removed 3 bases at V and 0 bases at J, with 9 bases between. The DNA of the CDR3 is TGCGCCAGCAGCCAGTATGGAGATAGCAATCAGCCCCAGCATTTT. Translating it yields CASSQYGDSNQPQHF.

The chain links TRBV5-1 to TRBJ1-1; 7 bases line up with TRBD1. The trim removed 4 bases at V and 0 bases at J, leaving 6 bases unmatched. The CDR3 covers 15 residues. CDR1 and CDR2 (germline): SGHRS, YFSETQ. In DNA, the CDR3 is TGCGCCAGCAGCGTCTACAGGGGCCTGAACACTGAAGCTTTCTTT. Its protein is CASSVYRGLNTEAFF.

V gene TRBV28 combines with J gene TRBJ1-5; D not certain. CDR1 and CDR2 from the germline V gene are MDHEN and SYDVKM. V lost 7 bases and J lost 4, with 17 bases in between. The CDR3 is made up of 15 amino acids. Here the CDR3 reads CASTLAGGGNQPQHF. The CDR3 region has the DNA TGTGCCAGCACCTTAGCGGGCGGTGGAAATCAGCCCCAGCATTTT.

As for this clone: One end of the junction does not line up with germline, which may come from a read error. As DNA, the CDR3 is TGTGCCAGCAGGTACTCCGGGGAGCTGTTTTTT. Amino acids: CASRYSGELFF. V gene TRBV6-5 combines with J gene TRBJ2-2; no clear D gene. CDR3 length equals 11 residues. Germline CDR1 reads MNHEY; CDR2 reads SVGAGI.

V is TRBV6-2 or TRBV6-3 and J is TRBJ1-1, with 7 bases matching TRBD1. The V gene's germline CDR1 is MNHEY and CDR2 SVGEGT. V lost 2 bases and J lost 3; bases outside the gene matches: 3. The CDR3 is made up of 14 amino acids. CDR3 sequence reads: CASSYGQGDTEAFF. The CDR3 region has the DNA TGTGCCAGCAGTTACGGGCAGGGGGACACTGAAGCTTTCTTT.

V and J are TRBV11-3 and TRBJ2-1; D possibly corresponds to TRBD2 (6 bases). Germline assignment: CDR1 SGHNT and CDR2 YENEEA. V was trimmed by 1 base and J by 5 bases, leaving 18 bases between them. The CDR3 has 17 amino acids. The CDR3 is CASSLGPRGLGHNEQFF. The CDR3 DNA sequence: TGTGCCAGCAGCTTAGGGCCCCGGGGGTTAGGGCACAATGAGCAGTTCTTC.

The chain joins TRBV3-1 (or the pseudogene TRBV3-2) to TRBJ1-2; no firm D call. The V end lost 0 bases, the J end lost 4 bases, and 6 bases lay between the germline ends. CDR3 length: 13 residues. CDR1 is LGHDT, CDR2 YNNKEL, per germline (reference sequence). CDR3 DNA sequence: TGTGCCAGCAGCCAAGAAGCACTCTATGGCTACACCTTC. Protein product: CASSQEALYGYTF.

The gene calls are TRBV4-1 and TRBJ2-1, with TRBD2 matching over 13 bases. Germline V lookup: CDR1 MGHRA, CDR2 YSYEKL. Unmatched junction bases numbered 3, after V lost 5 bases and J lost 8 bases. There are 14 residues in the CDR3. The CDR3: CASSRTSGSYEQFF. In DNA, the CDR3 is TGCGCCAGCAGCAGGACTAGCGGGAGCTATGAGCAGTTCTTC.

V gene TRBV28 combines with J gene TRBJ1-5; perhaps TRBD1 as D (5 bases). The CDR3 runs to 14 residues. Trimming took off 1 base at V and 7 bases at J, with 11 bases between the two ends. From germline, CDR1 is MDHEN and CDR2 SYDVKM. CDR3 sequence: CASSLLAQGQPQHF. CDR3 nucleotide sequence: TGTGCCAGCAGTTTATTGGCCCAGGGACAGCCCCAGCATTTT. Full variable domain (outside the CDR3, taken from reference TRBV28 and TRBJ1-5): DVKVTQSSRYLVKRTGEKVFLECVQDMDHENMFWYRQDPGLGLRLIYFSYDVKMKEKGDIPEGYSVSREKKERFSLILESASTNQTSMYLCASSLLAQGQPQHFGDGTRLSIL.